The clone carrying this TCR beta chain was observed a single time. Its antigen is currently unknown. There are 16 residues in the CDR3. Germline CDR1 and CDR2: SGHRS and YFSETQ. The V end was cut by 4 bases, the J end by 6 bases, with 22 bases between. Under the authors' procedure: Filtering differed because ImmunoSEQ produced junction-only sequences that carried no quality scores. Sequenced by immunoSEQ multiplex PCR; TCRdb stores in-frame clones only, minus some. Clone size and the V and J calls come from that table; the DNA yielded D and trimming. The top ten clones hold roughly 40% of a sample with around 88,000 clones, less than 80% of them seen once. The data are from a study of shared clonotypes between healthy human individuals. Points from the study as a whole: The sampled material consisted only of blood, and tissue repertoires are likely to differ. Clonotypes not shared had lower generation probabilities than those common to all four donors.

The specimen was memory CD8+ T cells sorted from blood. Specified subset: CD45RO+ cells pooled with CCR7-negative TemRA cells. The clonotype comes from a man aged 30 to 45 in good health. The rearrangement uses TRBV5-1 and TRBJ1-2; tentative D call: TRBD1 (5 bases). The CDR3 coding sequence is TGCGCCAGCAGCAGTACATCCGGAGGGGCCCGAGATGGCTACACCTTC. Its translation: CASSSTSGGARDGYTF.